These T cell receptor beta chains were read from a single sample in a study of cytomegalovirus exposure and HLA in healthy donors. The assay was immunoSEQ multiplex PCR, and TCRdb's table has in-frame clones only and misses some. The sample lists about 78,000 clones, 80% seen once, with roughly 32% in the top ten. Sequenced input: PBMCs. Receptors were obtained from a man aged 45 to 65 in good health and CMV-seropositive. The CDR3 runs from the conserved cysteine through the conserved F or W. A D gene is named only where the DNA matches it firmly. Some rows mark clone size as missing; the rest say once, few, many or name a class of expanded clone.

d_gene,j_gene,abundance,v_gene,CDR3nt,CDR3aa
TRBD2,TRBJ2-3,NA,TRBV30,TGTGCCTGGGCTAGCGGGAGGGGGGATACGCAGTATTTT,CAWASGRGDTQYF
NA,TRBJ2-1,NA,TRBV2,TGTGCCAGCTCCCCGATCCGGCTAATTAGCGGTAGCTCCTACAATGAGCAGTTCTTC,CASSPIRLISGSSYNEQFF
NA,TRBJ2-3,NA,TRBV5-1,TGCGCCAGCAGCTTGGTAGCGACTAGCACAGATACGCAGTATTTT,CASSLVATSTDTQYF
TRBD2,TRBJ2-1,NA,TRBV9,TGTGCCAGCAGCGTAGGCGGACTAGCGGTGTACAATGAGCAGTTCTTC,CASSVGGLAVYNEQFF
NA,TRBJ2-1,NA,TRBV7-8,TGTGCCAGCAGCTTAGCTACCGGCTACAATGAGCAGTTCTTC,CASSLATGYNEQFF
NA,TRBJ2-5,NA,TRBV30,TGTGCCTGGAGTGTCCCCGCTCTGAGAGAGACCCAGTACTTC,CAWSVPALRETQYF
NA,TRBJ2-3,NA,TRBV9,TGTGCCAGCAGCTCCCGCGGGCTAGTTAGCACAGATACGCAGTATTTT,CASSSRGLVSTDTQYF
TRBD2,TRBJ2-7,NA,TRBV5-1,TGCGCCAGCAGCGACGGGGGGAGCTACGAGCAGTACTTC,CASSDGGSYEQYF
TRBD1,TRBJ2-7,NA,TRBV6-1,TGTGCCAGCAGTGAAACCAGGGGGTACGAGCAGTACTTC,CASSETRGYEQYF
TRBD1,TRBJ1-5,NA,TRBV9,TGTGCCAGCAGCGTAGGGGGACAGGGCAATCAGCCCCAGCATTTT,CASSVGGQGNQPQHF
NA,TRBJ1-2,NA,TRBV7-2,TGTGCCAGCAGCTTAGTCTCAGGGTATCAGGGAGGCTACACCTTC,CASSLVSGYQGGYTF
NA,TRBJ2-5,NA,TRBV14,TGTGCCAGCAGCCACGGGGAGACCCAGTACTTC,CASSHGETQYF
NA,TRBJ1-2,NA,TRBV7-3,TGTGCCAGCAGCTTAACCCGGGAAACTAACTATGGCTACACCTTC,CASSLTRETNYGYTF
NA,TRBJ2-6,NA,TRBV18,TGTGCCAGCTCACCACCGATTAGTTCTGGGGCCAACGGCCTGACTTTC,CASSPPISSGANGLTF
NA,TRBJ1-4,NA,TRBV5-8,TGTGCCAGCAGCTTGGGTACGGTTGCCGGGGGAAAACTGTTTTTT,CASSLGTVAGGKLFF
NA,TRBJ2-6,NA,TRBV15,TGTGCCACGGGCTCTGGGGCCAACGGCCTGACTTTC,CATGSGANGLTF
TRBD1,TRBJ2-2,NA,TRBV5-4,TGTGCCAGCAGCCCCCAGGGCCCCGGACAGGGGGCCGCCGGGGAGCTGTTTTTT,CASSPQGPGQGAAGELFF
TRBD1,TRBJ2-1,NA,TRBV7-6,TGTGCCAGCAGCTCCAGGGGGAGTCCCTACAATGAGCAGTTCTTC,CASSSRGSPYNEQFF
TRBD2,TRBJ2-7,few,TRBV5-1,TGCGCCAGCAGCAGACTAGCGGGAGTACTCAAAAGCTCCTACGAGCAGTACTTC,CASSRLAGVLKSSYEQYF
NA,TRBJ2-4,NA,TRBV21-1,TGTGCCAGCAGCCATCTTCAGTACTTC,CASSHLQYF
NA,TRBJ1-2,NA,TRBV4-3,TGCGCCAGCAGCCAAGATCGGGAAGGGTGGGTCTATGGCTACACCTTC,CASSQDREGWVYGYTF
NA,TRBJ1-2,few,TRBV5-1,TGCGCCAGCAGCTTGGGACAGGATGGGATAGGCTACACCTTC,CASSLGQDGIGYTF
TRBD2,TRBJ2-3,NA,TRBV10-3,TGTGCCATCAGGCCCGGGCCGGGACTAGCGGGGCGGGACACAGATACGCAGTATTTT,CAIRPGPGLAGRDTDTQYF
TRBD1,TRBJ2-1,NA,TRBV2,TGTGCCAGCAGCCAACAGGGGGCTGAAGGAGAGCAGTTCTTC,CASSQQGAEGEQFF
TRBD1,TRBJ2-1,NA,TRBV7-2,TGTGCCAGCAGCTTAGGAGGGACAGGGGGTCTGAATGAGCAGTTCTTC,CASSLGGTGGLNEQFF
NA,TRBJ2-1,NA,TRBV5-1,TGCGCCAGCAGCTTCCAACCCGTTGGGAGCTCCTACAATGAGCAGTTCTTC,CASSFQPVGSSYNEQFF
NA,TRBJ2-5,NA,TRBV6-1,TGTGCCAGCAGTCCGACGACAGGATCCCAAGAGACCCAGTACTTC,CASSPTTGSQETQYF
TRBD1,TRBJ2-6,NA,TRBV5-6,TGTGCCAGCAGCCGGGTGGGGGACAGGGCCAACTCTGGGGCCAACGGCCTGACTTTC,CASSRVGDRANSGANGLTF
TRBD1,TRBJ1-4,NA,TRBV6-1,TGTGCCAGCAGCGGGACAGGGAACGAAAAACTGTTTTTT,CASSGTGNEKLFF
NA,TRBJ2-3,NA,TRBV25-1,TGTGCCAGCAGTGAATACCGGGGTGGACGCACAGATACGCAGTATTTT,CASSEYRGGRTDTQYF
TRBD2,TRBJ2-1,NA,TRBV5-1,TGCGCCAGCGGGCGCCTGACTAGCGGAAGCTCCTACAATGAGCAGTTCTTC,CASGRLTSGSSYNEQFF
TRBD1,TRBJ1-1,NA,TRBV6-1,TGTGCCAGCAGAAGGACAGGGCAGGGCCCTGAAGCTTTCTTT,CASRRTGQGPEAFF
NA,TRBJ2-2,few,TRBV6-4,TGTGCCAGCAGACAAGACCGAGGGAACACCGGGGAGCTGTTTTTT,CASRQDRGNTGELFF
NA,TRBJ2-7,NA,TRBV18,TGTGCCAGCTCACCACCGTACAGTTACGAGCAGTACTTC,CASSPPYSYEQYF
TRBD2,TRBJ2-3,NA,TRBV5-1,TGCGCCAGCAGCCCCCCGACTAGCGGGATGGTAGATACGCAGTATTTT,CASSPPTSGMVDTQYF
TRBD2,TRBJ2-3,NA,TRBV30,TGTGCCCTAGCGGGAGATTTGGATACGCAGTATTTT,CALAGDLDTQYF
NA,TRBJ2-1,NA,TRBV18,TGTGCCAGCTCACCACAGCGGCTTCCCAATGAGCAGTTCTTC,CASSPQRLPNEQFF
TRBD1,TRBJ2-7,NA,TRBV7-2,TGTGCCAGCAGCGGGGACAGGGCGGGATACGAGCAGTACTTC,CASSGDRAGYEQYF
TRBD1,TRBJ2-5,few,TRBV6-1,TGTGCCAGCAGCACCGGGACAGGGGAAGAGACCCAGTACTTC,CASSTGTGEETQYF